These T cell receptor beta chains were read from a single sample in a study of blood T cell repertoires in COVID-19. TCRdb keeps only in-frame clones here, not all; method: immunoSEQ multiplex PCR. Seen here are a few hundred thousand clones, 88% observed once, and the top ten hold 1%. Sequencing was carried out using PBMCs or T cells enriched from blood (not recorded which). These receptors came from a woman aged 25 to 45 who had been exposed to COVID-19. CDR3s leave out the opening cysteine and the closing phenylalanine or tryptophan. Fields, in order: J gene, V gene, clone size, CDR3 protein. A row's size may be missing; if present it is once, few, many or a size class.

TRBJ1-6,TRBV28,NA,ASSLVQYNSPLH
TRBJ1-2,TRBV7-8,NA,ASSGDRGRLTYGYT
TRBJ2-3,TRBV29-1,NA,SVPLHSVGGGTDTQY
TRBJ2-7,TRBV7-6,NA,ASSPPSGSHEQY
TRBJ2-5,TRBV28,NA,ASSLLGVTQY
TRBJ1-4,TRBV28,NA,ASGAPEKLF
TRBJ1-5,TRBV6-6,NA,ASSYGEVGNQPQH
TRBJ2-3,TRBV24-1,NA,ATSDPGLAASTDTQY
TRBJ2-1,TRBV20-1,NA,SASPLAGGPRGYNEQF
TRBJ2-1,TRBV7-9,few,ASSPSGGPGWDEQF
TRBJ2-7,TRBV7-6,NA,ASSLGTETGLSYEQY
TRBJ2-7,TRBV27,once,ASSQLAGGWYEQY
TRBJ1-5,TRBV30,once,AWSQTGGQPQH
TRBJ1-5,TRBV28,NA,ASSLTVDNSNQPQH
TRBJ1-4,TRBV5-1,NA,ASSFRGKLF
TRBJ2-5,TRBV28,NA,ASILSAAHKETQY
TRBJ1-2,TRBV27,NA,ASSWGQGFAYGYT
TRBJ2-7,TRBV6-5,NA,ASSYSTGGYEQY
TRBJ1-6,TRBV10-2,NA,ASSDSGTGGSYNSPLH
TRBJ1-5,TRBV15,NA,ATSVDRGSSQPQH
TRBJ2-7,TRBV5-1,NA,ASAPTAATYEQY
TRBJ2-1,TRBV10-1,NA,ASSRSGPNEQF
TRBJ1-5,TRBV5-6,NA,ASSFGTGAQPQH
TRBJ1-3,TRBV7-2,once,ASSARGQLNTIY
TRBJ1-5,TRBV4-2,once,ASSPHKTGNQPQH
TRBJ2-7,TRBV6-5,once,ASRVPGQSYEQY
TRBJ2-5,TRBV29-1,NA,SVAGQGAETQY
TRBJ2-1,TRBV6-5,NA,ASSYWREGGEQF
TRBJ2-5,TRBV7-8,NA,ASSFARNWGTSDQETQY
TRBJ2-1,TRBV11-3,NA,ASSLGGTGSYNEQF
TRBJ2-7,TRBV6-2/TRBV6-3,NA,ASSPRGGASSYEQY
TRBJ1-2,TRBV6-5,NA,ASSIQGGGGYGYT
TRBJ2-7,TRBV29-1,once,SVEVGDASGAYEQY
TRBJ1-2,TRBV4-2,once,ASSQGPGQGIYGYT
TRBJ2-7,TRBV5-1,NA,ASSRYRVSSYEQY
TRBJ2-1,TRBV18,NA,ASSPPGLAGYNEQF
TRBJ2-3,TRBV11-3,NA,ASSLGGRASDTQY
TRBJ2-2,TRBV27,NA,ASSLQGNTGELF
TRBJ1-4,TRBV3-1/TRBV3-2,NA,ASSLYGEKLF
TRBJ2-7,TRBV27,NA,ASSLLGTQPYEQY
TRBJ2-3,TRBV5-6,NA,ASSFGLAVTDTQY
TRBJ2-7,TRBV10-3,NA,AISENTLDRGSYEQY
TRBJ2-7,TRBV7-2,NA,ASSLLAGLPSHEQY
TRBJ2-3,TRBV19,NA,ASSIDPLTDTQY
TRBJ2-5,TRBV27,NA,ASSSSRGSQETQY
TRBJ1-4,TRBV19,NA,ASSTRQQGNEKLF
TRBJ1-1,TRBV3-1/TRBV3-2,NA,ASSPDFGLGETEAF
TRBJ2-7,TRBV2,NA,ASSNGRTSWSSYEQY
TRBJ1-6,TRBV3-1/TRBV3-2,NA,ASSPQGTNSPLH
TRBJ1-5,TRBV27,NA,ASTSGPRQPQH
TRBJ1-4,TRBV3-1/TRBV3-2,few,ASSQGGPTNEKLF
TRBJ1-5,TRBV18,NA,ASSLDSHSNQPQH
TRBJ1-3,TRBV28,NA,ASSPWTGRSGNTIY